This TCR beta chain is from a study of beta chain features in type 1 diabetes. The wider study: No age, gender or cell yield differences were seen between patients and healthy donors. Points from the study as a whole: Shorter TCRB CDR3s, moderately but significantly so, were found in Type 1 diabetes patients in all four CD4+ subsets. VDJ junctions in type 1 diabetes patients carried more deletions and fewer insertions. Cells carrying high TCR expression could end up over-represented when cDNA is sequenced.

Cell sorting via CD45RO/CCR7/CD25/CD127/CD95/CD27 was performed to obtain CD4+ naive, central memory, regulatory and stem cell-like memory cells. About this clone itself: Antigen specificity is unknown.

Per the germline V gene, CDR1 is WNHNN and CDR2 is SYGVQD (reference sequence). V lost 5 bases, J lost 2 bases, and 2 bases stayed unmatched. The CDR3 contains 14 residues. The authors reverse transcribed all of the isolated RNA, so sequencing captured expressed TCRB transcripts. Produced via immunoSEQ multiplex PCR; TCRdb's table is partial and in-frame only. Here the sample spans about 190,000 clones, 6% to 9% being singletons. The J gene is TRBJ2-1, the V gene TRBV10-1, with 8 nucleotides matching TRBD1. Material for sequencing was central memory CD4+ T cells from blood. This receptor was taken from a young man with type 1 diabetes. Written as DNA, the CDR3 is TGCGCCAGCAGTTCGGGACAGGCCTACAATGAGCAGTTCTTC. It codes for CASSSGQAYNEQFF.